The 4 T cell receptor beta chains below come from one sample, sequenced in a study of shared clonotypes between healthy human individuals. Profiling relied on immunoSEQ multiplex PCR, and the TCRdb table lists in-frame clones only, not all of them. The sample carries 1.5 million to 1.9 million clones, 95% to 99% recorded once. Sequenced: naive CD4+ T cells sorted from blood. Subset meaning: CD45RA+ positively selected. The receptors derive from a young man in good health.

The chain employs TRBV9 and TRBJ1-3; D not certain. This CDR3 spans 16 amino acids. Germline CDR1 and CDR2: SGDLS and YYNGEE. V shed 8 bases and J shed 0 bases, with 18 bases lying between them. The CDR3 is CASSTSTAFSGNTIYF. The DNA for the CDR3 is TGTGCCAGTTCAACTTCTACAGCTTTCTCTGGAAACACCATATATTTT.

The rearrangement links TRBV29-1 to TRBJ2-3, with 8 bases aligning to TRBD2. This CDR3 has 14 residues. Germline V gives CDR1 SQVTM, CDR2 ANQGSEA. The junction had 4 bases not matched to a gene; V was cut back by 5 bases and J by 0 bases. CDR3 protein: CSVFSGISTDTQYF. CDR3 DNA: TGCAGCGTTTTTAGCGGGATTAGCACAGATACGCAGTATTTT.

The chain employs TRBV5-1 and TRBJ2-1, with TRBD1 identical over 11 bases. CDR3 length equals 19 residues. The germline V gene encodes CDR1 SGHRS and CDR2 YFSETQ. V lost 3 bases to trimming and J lost 0 bases; unmatched junction nucleotides: 11. The CDR3 here is CASSSGTGGSLSSYNEQFF. CDR3 in DNA: TGCGCCAGCAGCTCCGGGACAGGGGGTTCCTTGAGCTCCTACAATGAGCAGTTCTTC.

V and J are TRBV7-9 and TRBJ1-4; 8 bases map to TRBD1. J gave up 8 bases and V 5 bases, and 7 bases lay outside the gene matches. There are 14 residues in the CDR3. CDR1 and CDR2 (germline): SEHNR, FQNEAQ (reference sequence). CDR3 coding DNA: TGTGCCAGCAGCCCTGGACAGGGCGTCGAAAAACTGTTTTTT. Protein: CASSPGQGVEKLFF.